A single sample is the source of the 13 T cell receptor beta chains below, sequenced in a study of shared clonotypes between healthy human individuals. Using immunoSEQ multiplex PCR, the repertoire was profiled, and TCRdb retains in-frame clones only, with some absent. Of 2 million to 2.5 million clones detected, 85% to 95% appear once; the ten largest clones hold 0.37%. Sequencing was performed on naive CD4+ T cells from PBMCs. The subset is: CD45RA+ positively selected. These receptors originate from a man aged 18-30 years in good health. Some clones in this sample may be carry-over from other donors' samples.

For this clone: The sample has other DNA sequences that encode this CDR3 too. The V call is TRBV6-1, the J call TRBJ1-5; D gene ambiguous. Trimming shortened V by 1 base and J by 2 bases, and 6 bases separated the two germline ends. This CDR3 region has 14 residues. Looked up from germline, CDR1 is MNHNS and CDR2 is SASEGT. The CDR3 bases are TGTGCCAGCAGTGAAGGGGGAGGCAATCAGCCCCAGCATTTT. Translated, it gives CASSEGGGNQPQHF.

This chain joins TRBV5-1 and TRBJ2-1; 12 bases match TRBD2. Germline assignment: CDR1 SGHRS and CDR2 YFSETQ. This CDR3 is built from 14 residues. Trimming removed 7 bases from V and 6 bases from J; junction bases left unmatched: 5. The CDR3: CASSGLAGSNEQFF. The CDR3, as DNA: TGCGCCAGCTCCGGACTAGCGGGATCCAATGAGCAGTTCTTC.

The chain employs TRBV7-7 and TRBJ2-3; D possibly corresponds to TRBD2 (6 bases). With 5 bases removed from V and 1 base from J, the gap between germline ends came to 13 bases. Looked up from germline, CDR1 is SSHAT and CDR2 is FNYEAQ (reference sequence). There are 15 residues in the CDR3. In nucleotides, the CDR3 is TGTGCCAGCAGCCCTCAAGCGGGTGGCACAGATACGCAGTATTTT. Translation: CASSPQAGGTDTQYF.

The chain couples TRBV27 to TRBJ2-1; D call uncertain. Germline-derived CDR1 and CDR2 are MNHEY and SMNVEV (reference sequence). Trimming removed 5 bases at V and 8 bases at J, with 25 bases between. The CDR3 totals 17 residues. CDR3 region: CASSRHLSPLLLDEQFF. The CDR3 nucleotides are TGTGCCAGCAGTCGTCACCTAAGCCCCCTTTTATTAGATGAGCAGTTCTTC.

V is TRBV9 and J is TRBJ2-7, with 10 nucleotides matching TRBD2. The CDR3 spans 15 residues. V lost 2 bases and J lost 2; bases outside the gene matches: 4. CDR1 is SGDLS, CDR2 YYNGEE, per germline. CDR3 bases: TGTGCCAGCAGCGTCCTAGCGGGAGAAACCTACGAGCAGTACTTC. Residues: CASSVLAGETYEQYF.

This rearrangement joins TRBV2 to TRBJ1-1; D unresolved. This CDR3 contains 13 residues. Deletions cut 6 bases from V and 4 bases from J, with 12 bases between. Germline V gene sequence: CDR1 SNHLY, CDR2 FYNNEI. The DNA for the CDR3 is TGTGCCAGCAGGGACGGGAGTGGCACTGAAGCTTTCTTT. It encodes CASRDGSGTEAFF.

The chain is built from TRBV9 and TRBJ1-2; D is undetermined. The V end lost 3 bases, the J end lost 8 bases, and 23 bases lay between the germline ends. There are 16 residues in the CDR3. Germline loops: CDR1 SGDLS, CDR2 YYNGEE. The CDR3 nucleotides read TGTGCCAGCAGCGCCGTCGCGGGCACCCGGGGAAGCGGCTACACCTTC. Translating it yields CASSAVAGTRGSGYTF.

This chain joins TRBV6-5 and TRBJ2-2; D is ambiguous. Germline CDR1 reads MNHEY; CDR2 reads SVGAGI. CDR3 length equals 13 residues. V was shortened by 6 bases and J by 6 bases, with 11 bases between the two germline ends. The DNA of the CDR3 is TGTGCCAGCAGATTAGGGTTGGCCGGGGAGCTGTTTTTT. This sequence encodes CASRLGLAGELFF.

The rearrangement joins TRBV9 to TRBJ1-6; possible D gene TRBD1, 6 bases. This CDR3 spans 16 amino acids. Germline loops: CDR1 SGDLS, CDR2 YYNGEE. The germline V and J ends were trimmed by 3 bases and 2 bases, with 12 bases remaining between them. The CDR3, as DNA: TGTGCCAGCAGCGCGCAGAGGGGGGCCTATAATTCACCCCTCCACTTT. Translating it yields CASSAQRGAYNSPLHF.

This chain connects TRBV6-6 to TRBJ2-7; no reliable D call. Germline CDR1 and CDR2: MNHNY and SVGAGI (reference sequence). The CDR3 is 14 amino acids. V lost 0 bases, J lost 3 bases, and 9 bases lay in between. The CDR3, as DNA: TGTGCCAGCAGTTACTCGTTCTTGGGCTACGAGCAGTACTTC. Translation gives CASSYSFLGYEQYF.

The chain is built from TRBV9 and TRBJ2-3; the D is unclear. CDR1 is SGDLS and CDR2 is YYNGEE in the germline V gene. V lost 4 bases and J lost 6, with 9 bases in between. CDR3 length equals 12 residues. CDR3 residues: CASSHSSDTQYF. As DNA, the CDR3 is TGTGCCAGCAGCCACAGTTCGGATACGCAGTATTTT.

This clone was recorded once. The chain carries TRBV6-5 and TRBJ1-3; the D gene is possibly TRBD1 (5 bases). The CDR3 length is 14 residues. V dropped 6 bases and J dropped 0 bases, with 9 bases sitting between them. Germline V lookup: CDR1 MNHEY, CDR2 SVGAGI. CDR3 DNA sequence: TGTGCCAGCAGAGTCAGGGTCTCTGGAAACACCATATATTTT. Translating gives CASRVRVSGNTIYF.

V gene TRBV7-2 combines with J gene TRBJ2-1, with a weak D call TRBD2 (6 bases). V lost 5 bases and J 7 bases, leaving 27 bases between the germline ends. The V gene's germline CDR1 is SGHTA and CDR2 FQGNSA. The CDR3 runs 18 residues. The CDR3 sequence is CASSPRGTGTRAINEQFF. CDR3 DNA: TGTGCCAGCAGCCCACGGGGGACCGGGACCCGAGCAATTAATGAGCAGTTCTTC. Looking up the rest from reference TRBV7-2 and TRBJ2-1 gives the full variable domain: GAGVSQSPSNKVTEKGKDVELRCDPISGHTALYWYRQSLGQGLEFLIYFQGNSAPDKSGLPSDRFSAERTGGSVSTLTIQRTQQEDSAVYLCASSPRGTGTRAINEQFFGPGTRLTVL.